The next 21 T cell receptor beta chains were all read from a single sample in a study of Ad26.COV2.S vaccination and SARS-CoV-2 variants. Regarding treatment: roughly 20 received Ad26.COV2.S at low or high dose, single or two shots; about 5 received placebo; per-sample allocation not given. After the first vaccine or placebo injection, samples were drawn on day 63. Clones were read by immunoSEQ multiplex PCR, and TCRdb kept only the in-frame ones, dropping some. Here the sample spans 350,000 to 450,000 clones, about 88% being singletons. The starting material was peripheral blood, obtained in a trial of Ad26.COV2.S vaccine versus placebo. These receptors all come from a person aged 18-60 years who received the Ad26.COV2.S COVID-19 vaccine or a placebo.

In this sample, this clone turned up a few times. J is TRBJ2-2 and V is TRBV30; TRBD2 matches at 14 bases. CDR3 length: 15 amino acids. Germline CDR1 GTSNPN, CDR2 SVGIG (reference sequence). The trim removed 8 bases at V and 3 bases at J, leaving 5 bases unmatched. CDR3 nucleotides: TGTGCCGGCCAGACTAGCGGGAGGGACACCGGGGAGCTGTTTTTT. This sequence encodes CAGQTSGRDTGELFF.

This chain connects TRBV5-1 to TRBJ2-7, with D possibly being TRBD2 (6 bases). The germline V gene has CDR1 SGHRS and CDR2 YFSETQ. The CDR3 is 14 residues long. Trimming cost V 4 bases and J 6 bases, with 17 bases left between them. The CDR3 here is CASSVGGAQGEQYF. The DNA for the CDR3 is TGCGCCAGCAGCGTCGGCGGGGCCCAAGGCGAGCAGTACTTC.

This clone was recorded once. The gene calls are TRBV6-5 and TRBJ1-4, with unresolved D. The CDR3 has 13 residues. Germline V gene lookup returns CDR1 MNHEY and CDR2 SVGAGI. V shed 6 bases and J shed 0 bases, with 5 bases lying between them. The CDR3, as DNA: TGTGCCAGCAGGCGGGCAACTAATGAAAAACTGTTTTTT. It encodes CASRRATNEKLFF.

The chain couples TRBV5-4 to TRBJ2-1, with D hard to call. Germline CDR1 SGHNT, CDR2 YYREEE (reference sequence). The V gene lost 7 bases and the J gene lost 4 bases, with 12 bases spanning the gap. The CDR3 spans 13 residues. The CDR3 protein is CASSYGGYNEQFF. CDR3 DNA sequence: TGTGCCAGCTCCTACGGCGGATACAATGAGCAGTTCTTC.

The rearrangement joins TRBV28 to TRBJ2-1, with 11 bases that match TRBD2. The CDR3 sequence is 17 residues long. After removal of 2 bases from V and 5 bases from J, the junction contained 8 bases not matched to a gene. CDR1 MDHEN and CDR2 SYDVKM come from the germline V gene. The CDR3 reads CASSLSAGTSGNNEQFF. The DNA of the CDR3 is TGTGCCAGCAGTTTAAGTGCCGGGACTAGCGGCAACAATGAGCAGTTCTTC.

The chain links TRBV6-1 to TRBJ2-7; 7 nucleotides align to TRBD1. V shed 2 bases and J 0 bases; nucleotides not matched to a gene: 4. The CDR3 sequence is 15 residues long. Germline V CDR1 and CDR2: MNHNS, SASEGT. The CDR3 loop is CASSEYRGFSYEQYF. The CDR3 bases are TGTGCCAGCAGTGAATACAGGGGCTTCTCCTACGAGCAGTACTTC.

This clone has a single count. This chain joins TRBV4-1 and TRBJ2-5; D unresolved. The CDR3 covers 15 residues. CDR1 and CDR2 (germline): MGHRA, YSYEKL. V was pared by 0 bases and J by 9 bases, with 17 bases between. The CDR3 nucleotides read TGCGCCAGCAGCCAAGATAGGAGCCTATCTTCGGCCCAGTACTTC. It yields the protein CASSQDRSLSSAQYF.

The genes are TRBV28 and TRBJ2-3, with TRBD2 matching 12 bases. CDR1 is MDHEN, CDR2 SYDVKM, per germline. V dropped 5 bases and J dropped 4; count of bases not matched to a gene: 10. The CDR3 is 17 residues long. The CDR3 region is CASSPRTSGMSPDTQYF. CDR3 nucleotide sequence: TGTGCCAGCAGTCCCCGGACTAGCGGGATGTCCCCAGATACGCAGTATTTT. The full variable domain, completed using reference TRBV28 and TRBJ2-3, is DVKVTQSSRYLVKRTGEKVFLECVQDMDHENMFWYRQDPGLGLRLIYFSYDVKMKEKGDIPEGYSVSREKKERFSLILESASTNQTSMYLCASSPRTSGMSPDTQYFGPGTRLTVL.

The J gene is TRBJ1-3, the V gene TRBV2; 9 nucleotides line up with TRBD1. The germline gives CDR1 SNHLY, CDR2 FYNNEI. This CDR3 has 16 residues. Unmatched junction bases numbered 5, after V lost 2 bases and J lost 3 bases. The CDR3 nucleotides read TGTGCCAGCAGTGAATTGGGACAGGGCCTTGGAAACACCATATATTTT. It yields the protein CASSELGQGLGNTIYF.

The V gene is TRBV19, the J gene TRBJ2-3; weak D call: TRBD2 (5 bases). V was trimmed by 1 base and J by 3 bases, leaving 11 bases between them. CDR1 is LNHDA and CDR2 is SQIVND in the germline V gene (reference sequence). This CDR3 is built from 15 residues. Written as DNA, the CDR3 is TGTGCCAGTAGTATAGCGAGGGTTCGGACAGATACGCAGTATTTT. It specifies CASSIARVRTDTQYF.

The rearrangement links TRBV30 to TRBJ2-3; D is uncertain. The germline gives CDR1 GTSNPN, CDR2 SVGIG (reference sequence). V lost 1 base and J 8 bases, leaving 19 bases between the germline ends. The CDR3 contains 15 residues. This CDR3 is CAWSGALARTGTQYF. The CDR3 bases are TGTGCCTGGAGTGGTGCCTTGGCACGCACGGGTACGCAGTATTTT.

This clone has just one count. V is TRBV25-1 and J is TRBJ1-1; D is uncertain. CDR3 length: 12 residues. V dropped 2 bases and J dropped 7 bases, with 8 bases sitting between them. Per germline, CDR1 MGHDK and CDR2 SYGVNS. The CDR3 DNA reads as TGTGCCAGCAGTGAAGGTAGATATGAAGCTTTCTTT. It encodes CASSEGRYEAFF.

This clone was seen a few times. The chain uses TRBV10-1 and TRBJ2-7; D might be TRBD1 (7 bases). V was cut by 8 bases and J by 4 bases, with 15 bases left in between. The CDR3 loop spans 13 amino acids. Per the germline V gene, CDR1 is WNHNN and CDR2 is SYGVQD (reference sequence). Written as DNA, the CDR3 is TGCGCCAGCTCACAGGGGACTCCTTACGAGCAGTACTTC. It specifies CASSQGTPYEQYF.

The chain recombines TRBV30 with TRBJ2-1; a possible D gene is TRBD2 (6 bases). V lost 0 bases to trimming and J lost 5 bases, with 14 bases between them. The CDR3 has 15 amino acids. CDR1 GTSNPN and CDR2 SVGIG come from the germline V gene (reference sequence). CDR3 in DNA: TGTGCCTGGAGTGTGGTCGGAGGGTTAAACAATGAGCAGTTCTTC. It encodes CAWSVVGGLNNEQFF.

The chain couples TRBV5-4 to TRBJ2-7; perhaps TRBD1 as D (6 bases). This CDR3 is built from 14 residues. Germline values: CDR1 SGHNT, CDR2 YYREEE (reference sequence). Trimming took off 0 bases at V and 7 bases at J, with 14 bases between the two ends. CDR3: CASSLEAGVREQYF. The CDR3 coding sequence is TGTGCCAGCAGCTTGGAGGCAGGGGTGAGGGAGCAGTACTTC.

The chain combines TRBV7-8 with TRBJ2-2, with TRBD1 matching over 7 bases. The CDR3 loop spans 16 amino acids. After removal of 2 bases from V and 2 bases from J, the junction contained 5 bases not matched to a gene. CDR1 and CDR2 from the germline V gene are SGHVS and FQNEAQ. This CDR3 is CASSLRAGGNTGELFF. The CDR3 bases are TGTGCCAGCAGCTTAAGGGCAGGGGGAAACACCGGGGAGCTGTTTTTT.

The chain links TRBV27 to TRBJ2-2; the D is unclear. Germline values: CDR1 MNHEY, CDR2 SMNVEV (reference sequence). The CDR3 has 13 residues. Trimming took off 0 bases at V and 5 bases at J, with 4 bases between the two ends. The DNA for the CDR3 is TGTGCCAGCAGTTTATCGAGGACCGGGGAGCTGTTTTTT. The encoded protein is CASSLSRTGELFF.

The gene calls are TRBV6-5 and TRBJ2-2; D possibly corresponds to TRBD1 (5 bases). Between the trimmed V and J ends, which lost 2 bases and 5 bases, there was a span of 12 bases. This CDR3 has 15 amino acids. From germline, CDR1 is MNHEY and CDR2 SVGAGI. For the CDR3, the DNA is TGTGCCAGCAGTTACGGGCAGGGTTGGACCGGGGAGCTGTTTTTT. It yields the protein CASSYGQGWTGELFF.

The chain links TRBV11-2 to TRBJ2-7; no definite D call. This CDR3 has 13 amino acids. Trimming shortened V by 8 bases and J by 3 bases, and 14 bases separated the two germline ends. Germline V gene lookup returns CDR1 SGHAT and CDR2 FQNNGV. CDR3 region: CASGRTEVYEQYF. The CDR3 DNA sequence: TGTGCCAGCGGTCGAACAGAAGTCTACGAGCAGTACTTC.

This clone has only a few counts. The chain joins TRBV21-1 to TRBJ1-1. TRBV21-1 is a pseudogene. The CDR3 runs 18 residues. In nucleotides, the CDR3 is TGTGCCAGCAGCTCCCATCCTTGGGCGGGTCAAGCCAAAAAGGAAGCTTTCTTT. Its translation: CASSSHPWAGQAKKEAFF.

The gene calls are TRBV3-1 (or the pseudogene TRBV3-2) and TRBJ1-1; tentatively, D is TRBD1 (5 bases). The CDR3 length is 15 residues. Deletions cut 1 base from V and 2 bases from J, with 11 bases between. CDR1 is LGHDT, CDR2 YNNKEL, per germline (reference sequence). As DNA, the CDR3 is TGTGCCAGCAGCCAAGGAGGCAGGGATAACACTGAAGCTTTCTTT. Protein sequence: CASSQGGRDNTEAFF.